What follows is one T cell receptor (beta chain) and its context. This clone was detected only once. What this receptor recognizes is not known. No qualities accompany the bases; no much larger clone lies one base away. The library relied on the immunoSEQ multiplex PCR assay. A mixture of 60 forward primers for TCR Vbeta segments and 13 reverse primers for TCR Jbeta segments was used in the multiplex PCR. A multiplex PCR assay on genomic DNA amplified the CDR3 region of rearranged TCR beta genes. On the Illumina HiSeq System, the amplified TCR beta libraries were sequenced as 87-base-pair reads. Per the source publication's procedure: A later analysis counted approximately 84 million unique TCR beta chains across the 666 repertoires, and 9 million to 14 million of these chains were shared by at least two donors. Raw reads were error-corrected and collapsed into unique sequences with a nearest-neighbor algorithm that merged closely related sequences to remove PCR and sequencing errors. CDR3 sequences were aligned to IMGT reference sequences to assign V, D and J gene segments. For a sequence to be retained, a match of at least six nucleotides to both a V gene segment and a J gene segment was required. A rearrangement was called productive if the CDR3 had no stop codons and remained in frame with V and J, and every other rearrangement was called non-productive. CDR3 was defined by IMGT convention, running from the second conserved V-encoded cysteine to the conserved J-encoded phenylalanine. The earlier analysis of fewer than 750 of the donors excluded sequences that lacked an unambiguous match to a single V gene segment. In an earlier analysis of 587 of the donors, V segments were called functional above 56.7% productive rearrangements and were called segregating when the between-donor standard deviation exceeded 5%. A statistical classification framework was built to diagnose cytomegalovirus status from the catalog of TCR beta chain sequences. In a later analysis, TCR nucleotide sequences were compared against IMGT/GENE-DB human TR gene sequences so that V and J genes could be assigned. In a later analysis, CDR3 sequences and most-parsimonious VDJ recombination scenarios were assigned using the TCRdist pipeline. In a later analysis, each TCR beta chain was defined by its CDR3 amino acid sequence together with its V-gene family, and reads lacking a unique V-gene family were excluded. To address suspected cross-contamination and a sequencing artifact, a later analysis removed several hundred highly shared, low-generation-probability nucleotide sequences. For each public chain, a later analysis derived a clonal expansion index from normalized ranks of inferred template counts within each repertoire. In a later analysis, generation probabilities were computed with a VDJ recombination model fitted to out-of-frame rearrangements, and the resulting probabilities were checked against IGoR. In a later analysis, hypergeometric tests were used to score TCR-TCR, TCR-HLA and TCR-CMV co-occurrence, with a repertoire-size bias correction applied to TCR pairs. To estimate false discovery rates, a later analysis permuted the HLA or CMV assignments 20 times. A later analysis grouped co-occurring TCRs with DBSCAN, adding TCRdist sequence similarity when clustering within HLA-allele-positive subsets. Repertoires with fewer than 30,000 or more than 120,000 public chains, plus five repertoires with anomalous nucleotide sharing, were excluded from co-occurrence clustering. TCRdb took over this immuneACCESS table, retaining in-frame rearrangements with V and J assigned. Such tables are incomplete; in checked studies, under half of the missing clones stem from an unresolved V gene, and the remainder is unexplained. That table gives V, J and clone size, and the DNA gave D and trimming. For this sample the table gives about 120,000 clones, of which 80% were detected only once. The ten largest clones capture over 2.5% of the sample.

The cohort consisted of hundreds of healthy bone marrow donors. Cohort members were all nominally healthy when sampled, although unrecorded immune exposures were likely present. The donor tested CMV seronegative, placing the donor among the 350 to 400 seronegative members of the cohort. Each donor provided a peripheral blood sample, and peripheral blood mononuclear cells were used for TCR beta sequencing. The Qiagen DNeasy Blood Extraction Kit was used to extract genomic DNA from the blood cell samples. This specimen comes from a study of cytomegalovirus exposure and HLA in healthy donors (dated by TCRdb to 2015 to 2018). In the study overall: An earlier analysis of around 600 of the donors reported roughly 270 Gb of sequence data and some 100 million unique TCR beta sequences from roughly 200 million T cells. An early release covering roughly 640 HLA-typed donors comprised about 300 gigabases of sequencing data and approximately 80 million unique TCR sequences. Among the roughly 400 genotyped donors, 75% to 90% belonged to the genetic ancestry cluster associated with self-reported Caucasian donors. The study aimed to test whether cataloging public T cell receptors could reveal signatures of past pathogen exposure. Using immunosequencing, the study profiled T cell repertoires from around 680 subjects and related those repertoires to cytomegalovirus serostatus. Besides the first cohort of approximately 670 subjects, a separate validation cohort made up of over 100 different subjects was used. To predict cytomegalovirus infection status, the study combined high-throughput TCR immunosequencing, statistical association of individual TCRs with disease status, and machine learning. A later analysis re-examined previously published TCR beta repertoires from 600 to 700 donors and added high-resolution HLA genotyping to investigate patterns of TCR occurrence. Rather than using new phenotypic data, the later analysis identified candidate immune exposures from TCR beta sequences and from how often those sequences occurred across donors. An earlier analysis of around 540 of the donors applied high-throughput TCR beta sequencing to assess whether each TCR beta V gene segment acted as functional or pseudogenic. Donor age, sex, ethnicity and CMV serostatus were collected together with the repertoire data. Genome-wide SNP genotypes for about 65% of the roughly 700 donors were used in a later genetic analysis, which treated that subset as a discovery cohort. Every discovery cohort repertoire had been produced on one sequencing platform. Class I and class II HLA loci were covered by the typing at four-digit resolution. Typing coverage varied by locus: roughly 629-630 donors for A, B, C, DRB1 and DQB1; 500 to 550 for DQA1; approximately 570 for DPA1; 400 to 480 for DPB1. Because of strong linkage in the cohort, five DR-DQ haplotypes were treated as single units for association and clustering. Among several hundred genotyped donors of the cohort, an average of around 250,000 unique TCR beta nucleotide sequences was sequenced per donor, of which 15% to 20% were non-productive.

What the study reported, not specific to this receptor: A later genetic analysis reported fewer N-insertions in productive TCRs among donors in an Asian-associated ancestry cluster than the roughly 650-donor mean. A total of 164 TCR beta chains were listed by the study as associated with cytomegalovirus. Several of the top co-occurrence clusters appeared to be linked to parvovirus B19, influenza, CMV and Epstein-Barr virus, according to a later analysis. According to the authors, the approach could potentially be generalized to other disease states and immunological phenotypes. The cohort was sequenced for TCR beta chains only, and without alpha or paired-chain data the features that could be detected were limited. Presence/absence analyses assumed roughly uniform sequencing depth across donors, an assumption that may not hold. When HLA alleles, especially DR and DQ, strongly co-occurred, TCR associations were difficult to assign to individual alleles. A later analysis found that TCR association rates varied across HLA loci, with DRB1 alleles showing the most associated TCRs and HLA-C alleles the fewest. A cluster of highly shared sequence variants was judged likely to be a technical artifact of the sequencing pipeline. In vitro tests confirmed that a few of the cytomegalovirus-associated TCR beta chains recognize cytomegalovirus antigens. Most CMV-associated TCR beta chains appeared to be HLA-restricted in a later analysis, and the HLA associations seemed to be driven largely by CMV exposure. In a later analysis, HLA-associated TCR beta chains were found to be more clonally expanded and to have lower generation probabilities than equally common non-associated chains. In an earlier analysis of fewer than 750 of the donors, most TCR beta V segments were observed in productive rearrangements about 87% or about 30% of the time, broadly matching IMGT annotations. Linkage disequilibrium might explain the correlated functional status among segregating V segments, but an unknown experimental factor could not be ruled out. Most TCR sequences were observed very rarely across donors, whereas some public TCRs were present in many individuals. The classifier was reported to diagnose cytomegalovirus status with high specificity and sensitivity in both the original and validation cohorts. At a false discovery rate of 0.05, a later analysis linked about 16,000 TCR beta sequences to specific HLA alleles. V-gene and J-gene trimming of TCR beta chains was associated with a missense DCLRE1C variant in a later genetic analysis, and the association was replicated in an independent cohort. A further reported finding was that TCR beta sequences accurately predicted the HLA-A and HLA-B alleles for most subjects in the first cohort. For the cohort, immune exposure information was limited to CMV serostatus. HLA typing was unavailable for some donors at each locus, so association tests used only the typed subset. Because counts were too low, seventeen rarely observed V segments, including chromosome 9 orphons, were left out of the earlier analysis of 500 to 750 of the donors.

The sample was PBMCs. The TCR comes from a male donor in good health and CMV-seronegative.

CDR3 loop: CACQGGRMNTEAFF. In nucleotides, the sequence is TGTGCCTGCCAGGGGGGCCGCATGAACACTGAAGCTTTCTTT. The rearrangement joined TRBV30 to TRBJ1-1; TRBD1 lines up with 7 middle nucleotides. For this chain, trimming is 6 bases at the V end and 0 bases at the J end, and the number of junction bases without a gene match is 7. CDR1 and CDR2 were assigned from the germline V gene (reference sequence) as GTSNPN and SVGIG. Its CDR3 holds 14 amino acids, cysteine through phenylalanine. The DNA shown is the 42-base CDR3, in frame from base 1.